Listed below are T cell receptor beta chains from one sample, sequenced in a study of cytomegalovirus exposure and HLA in healthy donors. Some clones are missing from TCRdb's copy, which holds only in-frame ones; the method was immunoSEQ multiplex PCR. The sample includes roughly 230,000 clones, nearly 95% of them seen just once. Sequenced input: PBMCs. Source of these receptors: a girl between 2 and 10 years old in good health and CMV-seronegative. Both conserved end residues are part of each CDR3. The order of the fields is D gene, V gene, clone size, J gene, CDR3 length, CDR3 protein, CDR3 DNA. A D gene is named only where the DNA matches it firmly. Where a row states a size, it is once, few, many or the class of an expanded clone; other rows omit it.

D: .
V: TRBV19
size: .
J: TRBJ1-5
length: 13
CDR3: CASSINSYQPQHF
DNA: TGTGCCAGTAGTATAAACAGCTATCAGCCCCAGCATTTT

D: TRBD1
V: TRBV27
size: .
J: TRBJ1-3
length: 13
CDR3: CATFWDRLHTIYF
DNA: TGTGCCACGTTTTGGGACAGATTACACACCATATATTTT

D: .
V: TRBV6-5
size: .
J: TRBJ1-1
length: 13
CDR3: CASSYVRGSEAFF
DNA: TGTGCCAGCAGTTACGTCAGGGGATCTGAAGCTTTCTTT

D: .
V: TRBV5-8
size: .
J: TRBJ2-1
length: 14
CDR3: CASSRGSSYNEQFF
DNA: TGTGCCAGCAGCCGCGGTAGCTCCTACAATGAGCAGTTCTTC

D: TRBD2
V: TRBV6-1
size: .
J: TRBJ2-3
length: 15
CDR3: CASGGGLGVTDTQYF
DNA: TGTGCCAGTGGGGGAGGACTAGGAGTCACAGATACGCAGTATTTT

D: .
V: TRBV2
size: .
J: TRBJ1-6
length: 17
CDR3: CASTPRGGQGQNSPLHF
DNA: TGTGCCAGCACTCCCCGGGGGGGGCAGGGGCAAAATTCACCCCTCCACTTT

D: .
V: TRBV30
size: once
J: TRBJ1-6
length: 15
CDR3: CAWSVEQGGNSPLHF
DNA: TGTGCCTGGAGTGTAGAGCAGGGAGGGAATTCACCCCTCCACTTT

D: .
V: TRBV7-8
size: once
J: TRBJ2-3
length: 15
CDR3: CASSLDGISTDTQYF
DNA: TGTGCCAGCAGCTTAGACGGGATTAGCACAGATACGCAGTATTTT

D: .
V: TRBV30
size: .
J: TRBJ1-1
length: 13
CDR3: CAWSVAENTEAFF
DNA: TGTGCCTGGAGTGTAGCCGAGAACACTGAAGCTTTCTTT

D: .
V: TRBV7-8
size: .
J: TRBJ1-1
length: 15
CDR3: CASSLQRSLNTEAFF
DNA: TGTGCCAGCAGCTTACAGAGGAGCTTGAACACTGAAGCTTTCTTT

D: .
V: TRBV4-2
size: .
J: TRBJ2-3
length: 14
CDR3: CASSQDDLSDTQYF
DNA: TGTGCCAGCAGCCAAGACGACTTATCAGATACGCAGTATTTT

D: .
V: TRBV15
size: .
J: TRBJ1-6
length: 15
CDR3: CATSRVTGNNSPLHF
DNA: TGTGCCACCAGCAGAGTCACAGGGAATAATTCACCCCTCCACTTT

D: .
V: TRBV10-3
size: once
J: TRBJ2-7
length: 14
CDR3: CATAPRAADYEQYF
DNA: TGTGCCACCGCCCCGAGGGCCGCGGACTACGAGCAGTACTTC

D: .
V: TRBV6-6
size: .
J: TRBJ2-7
length: 14
CDR3: CASSYSTLTYEQYF
DNA: TGTGCCAGCAGTTACTCGACACTGACCTACGAGCAGTACTTC

D: TRBD1
V: TRBV30
size: .
J: TRBJ1-2
length: 14
CDR3: CAWREIGQGYGYTF
DNA: TGTGCCTGGAGAGAAATCGGACAGGGCTATGGCTACACCTTC

D: .
V: TRBV6-5
size: once
J: TRBJ1-2
length: 11
CDR3: CASRGGYGYTF
DNA: TGTGCCAGCCGGGGAGGGTATGGCTACACCTTC

D: .
V: TRBV18
size: .
J: TRBJ2-7
length: 15
CDR3: CASSLVSGAQGEQYF
DNA: TGTGCCAGCTCCCTAGTCTCAGGAGCTCAGGGCGAGCAGTACTTC

D: TRBD1
V: TRBV9
size: .
J: TRBJ2-6
length: 18
CDR3: CASSAQTGAHSGANVLTF
DNA: TGTGCCAGCAGCGCCCAGACAGGGGCCCATTCTGGGGCCAACGTCCTGACTTTC

D: .
V: TRBV18
size: .
J: TRBJ1-1
length: 13
CDR3: CASSPGQNTEAFF
DNA: TGTGCCAGCTCACCTGGGCAGAACACTGAAGCTTTCTTT

D: TRBD1
V: TRBV30
size: .
J: TRBJ1-2
length: 14
CDR3: CAWSGPGQGQGYTF
DNA: TGTGCCTGGAGCGGACCGGGACAGGGTCAAGGCTACACCTTC

D: .
V: TRBV5-5
size: .
J: TRBJ1-2
length: 14
CDR3: CASSLPGVNYGYTF
DNA: TGTGCCAGCTCCCTCCCGGGGGTAAACTATGGCTACACCTTC

D: .
V: TRBV28
size: .
J: TRBJ2-1
length: 12
CDR3: CASNPRAGEQFF
DNA: TGTGCCAGCAATCCAAGGGCGGGGGAGCAGTTCTTC

D: .
V: TRBV4-1
size: .
J: TRBJ1-2
length: 17
CDR3: CASSQEEGGAQVYGYTF
DNA: TGCGCCAGCAGCCAAGAGGAAGGGGGGGCGCAGGTCTATGGCTACACCTTC

D: TRBD1
V: TRBV23-1
size: few
J: TRBJ2-3
length: 15
CDR3: CASSLIRDRIGTQYF
DNA: TGCGCCAGCAGTCTAATCCGGGACAGGATCGGTACGCAGTATTTT

D: .
V: TRBV7-6
size: .
J: TRBJ1-6
length: 13
CDR3: CASSDEYNSPLHF
DNA: TGTGCCAGCAGCGATGAGTATAATTCACCCCTCCACTTT

D: .
V: TRBV7-9
size: .
J: TRBJ2-1
length: 14
CDR3: CASRRRDSYNEQFF
DNA: TGTGCCAGCAGGAGGCGGGATTCCTACAATGAGCAGTTCTTC

D: .
V: TRBV30
size: .
J: TRBJ1-3
length: 15
CDR3: CAWKNIGGVGNTIYF
DNA: TGTGCCTGGAAAAACATCGGGGGGGTTGGAAACACCATATATTTT

D: .
V: TRBV9
size: .
J: TRBJ1-2
length: 12
CDR3: CASSGGGYGYTF
DNA: TGTGCCAGCAGCGGAGGGGGCTATGGCTACACCTTC

D: .
V: TRBV5-4
size: .
J: TRBJ2-7
length: 15
CDR3: CASSLVPGSTNEQYF
DNA: TGTGCCAGCAGCTTGGTTCCAGGTTCGACGAACGAGCAGTACTTC

D: .
V: TRBV29-1
size: .
J: TRBJ2-1
length: 12
CDR3: CSVVLQYNEQFF
DNA: TGCAGCGTTGTATTACAGTACAATGAGCAGTTCTTC

D: TRBD1
V: TRBV7-6
size: .
J: TRBJ1-6
length: 15
CDR3: CASSLVGTDNSPLHF
DNA: TGTGCCAGCAGCTTAGTGGGGACAGATAATTCACCCCTCCACTTT

D: TRBD1
V: TRBV9
size: once
J: TRBJ1-2
length: 17
CDR3: CASSVERTGGFGYGYTF
DNA: TGTGCCAGCAGCGTAGAAAGGACAGGGGGCTTCGGCTATGGCTACACCTTC

D: .
V: TRBV30
size: .
J: TRBJ2-2
length: 14
CDR3: CAWGTPENTGELFF
DNA: TGTGCCTGGGGGACACCCGAGAACACCGGGGAGCTGTTTTTT

D: TRBD1
V: TRBV6-1
size: .
J: TRBJ2-2
length: 15
CDR3: CASRVWTGDSGELFF
DNA: TGTGCCAGCAGGGTCTGGACAGGGGATTCCGGGGAGCTGTTTTTT

D: .
V: TRBV5-5
size: .
J: TRBJ1-1
length: 15
CDR3: CASSLWPGENTEAFF
DNA: TGTGCCAGCAGCTTGTGGCCAGGGGAAAACACTGAAGCTTTCTTT

D: .
V: TRBV2
size: .
J: TRBJ2-6
length: 17
CDR3: CASRSGSGNSGANVLTF
DNA: TGTGCCAGCAGAAGTGGGTCGGGGAATTCTGGGGCCAACGTCCTGACTTTC

D: .
V: TRBV9
size: .
J: TRBJ1-1
length: 14
CDR3: CASSVGRGETEAFF
DNA: TGTGCCAGCAGCGTTGGCAGGGGTGAGACTGAAGCTTTCTTT

D: .
V: TRBV5-6
size: .
J: TRBJ1-4
length: 13
CDR3: CASSREQREKLFF
DNA: TGTGCCAGCAGCAGGGAACAGCGGGAAAAACTGTTTTTT

D: .
V: TRBV7-9
size: .
J: TRBJ1-4
length: 15
CDR3: CASAVGGPSNEKLFF
DNA: TGTGCCAGCGCGGTAGGAGGGCCGAGTAATGAAAAACTGTTTTTT

D: TRBD1
V: TRBV9
size: .
J: TRBJ1-5
length: 15
CDR3: CASSPTGQGSQPQHF
DNA: TGTGCCAGCAGCCCCACGGGACAGGGGTCACAGCCCCAGCATTTT

D: .
V: TRBV10-1
size: .
J: TRBJ2-7
length: 12
CDR3: CASSGGAYEQYF
DNA: TGCGCCAGCAGTGGGGGGGCCTACGAGCAGTACTTC

D: .
V: TRBV5-1
size: .
J: TRBJ2-3
length: 16
CDR3: CASSLGKTGGTDTQYF
DNA: TGCGCCAGCAGCTTGGGGAAGACAGGCGGCACAGATACGCAGTATTTT

D: TRBD1
V: TRBV19
size: .
J: TRBJ1-3
length: 16
CDR3: CASSRTGETPGNTIYF
DNA: TGTGCCAGTAGTAGGACAGGGGAGACTCCTGGAAACACCATATATTTT

D: TRBD2
V: TRBV5-1
size: .
J: TRBJ2-3
length: 15
CDR3: CASSLVGGGTDTQYF
DNA: TGCGCCAGCAGCTTGGTCGGGGGAGGGACAGATACGCAGTATTTT

D: .
V: TRBV7-6
size: .
J: TRBJ1-4
length: 14
CDR3: CASSLAGRNEKLFF
DNA: TGTGCCAGCAGCTTAGCCGGCAGGAATGAAAAACTGTTTTTT

D: TRBD2
V: TRBV18
size: .
J: TRBJ2-1
length: 16
CDR3: CASSPLPGLDVNEQFF
DNA: TGTGCCAGCTCACCATTACCGGGACTAGATGTCAATGAGCAGTTCTTC

D: .
V: TRBV6-5
size: .
J: TRBJ1-5
length: 14
CDR3: CASSYSAGGQPQHF
DNA: TGTGCCAGCAGTTACTCGGCGGGAGGGCAGCCCCAGCATTTT

D: TRBD1
V: TRBV19
size: .
J: TRBJ1-5
length: 17
CDR3: CASSTIQGDPRNQPQHF
DNA: TGTGCCAGTAGTACCATCCAGGGGGACCCGAGGAATCAGCCCCAGCATTTT

D: .
V: TRBV10-3
size: .
J: TRBJ2-5
length: 14
CDR3: CAISESGTRETQYF
DNA: TGTGCCATCAGTGAGTCAGGGACTCGAGAGACCCAGTACTTC

D: TRBD1
V: TRBV27
size: .
J: TRBJ2-7
length: 16
CDR3: CASSFLGQGFPYEQYF
DNA: TGTGCCAGCAGTTTTTTGGGACAGGGATTCCCCTACGAGCAGTACTTC

D: TRBD1
V: TRBV5-1
size: .
J: TRBJ1-5
length: 18
CDR3: CASSPGTGASNGNQPQHF
DNA: TGCGCCAGCAGCCCGGGGACAGGGGCCTCTAACGGGAATCAGCCCCAGCATTTT

D: .
V: TRBV6-1
size: .
J: TRBJ1-2
length: 13
CDR3: CASSAEGHGLYTF
DNA: TGTGCCAGCAGTGCTGAGGGACATGGTTTATACACCTTC